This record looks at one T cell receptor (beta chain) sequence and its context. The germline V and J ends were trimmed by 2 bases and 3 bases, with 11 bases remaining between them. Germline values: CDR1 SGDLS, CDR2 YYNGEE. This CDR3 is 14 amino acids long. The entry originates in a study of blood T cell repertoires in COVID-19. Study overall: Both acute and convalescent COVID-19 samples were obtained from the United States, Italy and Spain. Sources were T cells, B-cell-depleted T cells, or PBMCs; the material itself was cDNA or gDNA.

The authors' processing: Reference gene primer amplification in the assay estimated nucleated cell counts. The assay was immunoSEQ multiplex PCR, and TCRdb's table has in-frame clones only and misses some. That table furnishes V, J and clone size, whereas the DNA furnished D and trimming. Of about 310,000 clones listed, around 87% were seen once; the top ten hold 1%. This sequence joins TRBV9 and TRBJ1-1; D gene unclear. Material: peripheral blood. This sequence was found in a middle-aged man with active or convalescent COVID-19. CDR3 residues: CASSVGITYTEAFF. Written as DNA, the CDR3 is TGTGCCAGCAGCGTGGGCATCACGTACACTGAAGCTTTCTTT.